The 5 T cell receptor beta chains presented below share a single source sample, sequenced in a study of post-analysis software for immune sequencing data. Study observations and caveats: The study found TRBV5-6, TRBV5-1 and TRBV20-1 among 4 or 5 TRBV segments more frequent in patients than controls.

The library was made from cDNA and included unique molecular identifiers. Each CDR3 protein gets one entry after TCRdb re-called the PCR reads with MiXCR. Of about 500,000 distinct CDR3 sequences in the sample, 40% to 55% were seen once. These receptors are not linked to any known antigen. Sequenced material: blood. The source of these receptors is a girl aged 5-17 years with multiple sclerosis.

The gene calls are TRBV4-2 and TRBJ2-7, with 13 bases that match TRBD2. The V gene's germline CDR1 is LGHNA and CDR2 YNFKEQ. This CDR3 has 17 residues. The J segment lost 4 bases and the V segment lost 4 bases, leaving 10 bases of the junction unmatched. In DNA form, the CDR3 reads TGTGCCAGCAGCCCGTCGGGACTAGCGGGATTTGGGTACGAGCAGTACTTC. Its translation is CASSPSGLAGFGYEQYF.

This clonotype was seen a few times. This chain connects TRBV11-2 to TRBJ2-5, with D tentatively TRBD1 (7 bases). The germline CDR1 and CDR2 sequences are SGHAT and FQNNGV. Trimming shortened V by 3 bases and J by 4 bases, and 9 bases separated the two germline ends. There are 13 residues in the CDR3. CDR3 amino acids: CASSFQGGETQYF. CDR3 nucleotide sequence: TGTGCCAGCAGCTTCCAGGGGGGAGAGACCCAGTACTTC.

This clonotype has just a few counts. V usage is TRBV29-1 and J usage is TRBJ1-2; no clear D gene. CDR3 size: 10 residues. V lost 5 bases, J lost 1 base, and 2 bases lay in between. The germline CDR1 and CDR2 sequences are SQVTM and ANQGSEA. The CDR3 DNA reads TGCAGCGTTAATAACTATGGCTACACCTTC. Its protein product is CSVNNYGYTF.

J is TRBJ2-1 and V is TRBV5-4, with a possible D match to TRBD2 (5 bases). The germline V and J ends were trimmed by 0 bases and 10 bases, with 8 bases remaining between them. CDR3 length: 12 amino acids. Germline-derived CDR1 and CDR2 are SGHNT and YYREEE (reference sequence). The CDR3 DNA follows: TGTGCCAGCAGCTTGGCGGGGAGCGAGCAGTTCTTC. It encodes CASSLAGSEQFF.

This clonotype has a handful of counts. The CDR3 spells CASSTTGGEETQYF. The CDR3 DNA sequence: TGTGCCAGCAGTACTACCGGAGGGGAAGAGACCCAGTACTTC. The chain links TRBV12-3 or TRBV12-4 to TRBJ2-5; D possibly corresponds to TRBD2 (6 bases). The V gene lost 5 bases and the J gene lost 3 bases, with 13 bases spanning the gap. CDR3 length equals 14 residues.